These T cell receptor beta chains were read from a single sample in a study of T cell clones after liver transplantation. Clones were read by immunoSEQ multiplex PCR, and TCRdb kept only the in-frame ones, dropping some. Here the sample spans fewer than 65,000 clones, 60% to 80% being singletons. The sequencing used CD4+ T cells from blood, collected at the 22-month timepoint. Every receptor here comes from a human patient who received a liver transplant. T cells may partly derive from the graft donor. Both conserved end residues are part of each CDR3. Fields, in order: clone size, J gene, D gene, V gene, CDR3 protein, CDR3 DNA. The D gene is left open where the match is weak. Size is omitted from some rows. Given values are once, few, many or a class for expanded clones.

. | TRBJ2-2 | TRBD1 | TRBV11-3 | CASRPGTGGFGELFF | TGTGCCAGCAGACCCGGGACAGGGGGCTTCGGGGAGCTGTTTTTT
. | TRBJ1-6 | . | TRBV2 | CASSGQGNSPLHF | TGTGCCAGCAGTGGGCAGGGTAATTCACCCCTCCACTTT
once | TRBJ1-2 | TRBD1 | TRBV5-5 | CASSQDRDGYTF | TGTGCCAGCAGCCAGGACAGGGACGGCTACACCTTC
many | TRBJ1-1 | . | TRBV9 | CASSVVTRDTEAFF | TGTGCCAGCAGCGTAGTAACCAGGGACACTGAAGCTTTCTTT
. | TRBJ2-5 | . | TRBV7-3 | CASSQGGTGQETQYF | TGTGCCAGCAGCCAGGGGGGGACCGGCCAAGAGACCCAGTACTTC
few | TRBJ2-3 | . | TRBV15 | CATSRLLTGGSGTDTQYF | TGTGCCACCAGCAGGCTACTTACAGGTGGATCTGGTACAGATACGCAGTATTTT
. | TRBJ2-2 | . | TRBV27 | CASSKGQFSGELFF | TGTGCCAGCAGCAAAGGACAGTTTTCCGGGGAGCTGTTTTTT
. | TRBJ2-7 | TRBD1 | TRBV28 | CASSSRDRTYEQYF | TGTGCCAGCAGTTCACGGGACAGGACCTACGAGCAGTACTTC
once | TRBJ2-2 | TRBD1 | TRBV5-4 | CASSPDRGNTGELFF | TGTGCCAGCAGCCCGGACAGGGGTAACACCGGGGAGCTGTTTTTT
. | TRBJ1-6 | . | TRBV2 | CASRETVVYSPLHF | TGTGCCAGCAGGGAGACTGTGGTGTATTCACCCCTCCACTTT
. | TRBJ2-5 | . | TRBV19 | CASSPSDVQETQYF | TGTGCCAGTAGCCCGTCGGATGTCCAAGAGACCCAGTACTTC
once | TRBJ1-1 | . | TRBV5-6 | CASSLRPVLNTEAFF | TGTGCCAGCAGCTTGCGCCCGGTTTTGAACACTGAAGCTTTCTTT
. | TRBJ2-1 | TRBD1 | TRBV4-2 | CASSRQGMDEQFF | TGTGCCAGCAGCCGACAGGGTATGGATGAGCAGTTCTTC